This T cell receptor beta chain was recovered during a study of shared clonotypes between healthy human individuals. Whole-study context: Those who served as donors were a couple of women and a few men between the ages of 18 and 49.

Donors had no recently reported acute infections or vaccinations and were HIV-negative. This clone was counted a few times. Deep was the level at which the assay was run. When replicate PCRs were run on unsorted PBMC, they used approximately 300 ng DNA, tens of thousands of T cell genomes. The repertoire was sequenced with immunoSEQ multiplex PCR; TCRdb's copy has only in-frame clones and lacks some. This sample yields about 99,000 clones, of which approximately 44% are seen a single time; approximately 16% belongs to the top ten. Germline loops: CDR1 SGDLS, CDR2 YYNGEE. The V gene end was trimmed by 4 bases and the J gene end by 8 bases; junction bases not matched to a gene: 14. The CDR3 is made up of 16 amino acids.

This chain connects TRBV9 to TRBJ2-2; 7 positions match TRBD1. The sequence came from a woman aged 40 to 55 in good health. Some clones in this sample may be carry-over from other donors' samples. The sample taken for sequencing was PBMCs. DNA for the CDR3: TGTGCCAGCAGCTCCCGGACAGGCGTCATAGGGGGGGAGCTGTTTTTT. Translating gives CASSSRTGVIGGELFF.